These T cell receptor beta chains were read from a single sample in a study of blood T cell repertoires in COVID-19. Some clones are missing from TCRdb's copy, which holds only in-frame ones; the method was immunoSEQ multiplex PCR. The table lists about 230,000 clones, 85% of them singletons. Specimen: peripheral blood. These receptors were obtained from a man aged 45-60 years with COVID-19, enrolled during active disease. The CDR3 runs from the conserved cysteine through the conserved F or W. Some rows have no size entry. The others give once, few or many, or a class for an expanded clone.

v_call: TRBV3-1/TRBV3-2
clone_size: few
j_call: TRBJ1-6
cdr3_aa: CASSLRDTNSPLHF

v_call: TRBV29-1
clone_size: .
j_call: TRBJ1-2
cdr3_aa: CSVEGQDYGYTF

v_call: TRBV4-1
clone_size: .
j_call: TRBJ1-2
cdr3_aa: CASSQVPTGGARGYTF

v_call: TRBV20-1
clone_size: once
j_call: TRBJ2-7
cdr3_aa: CSASDHDSLGGEQYF

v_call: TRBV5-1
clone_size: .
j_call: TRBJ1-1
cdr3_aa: CASSLPLGSGNTEAFF

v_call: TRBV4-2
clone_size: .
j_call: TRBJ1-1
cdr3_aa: CASSQEPGVGTEAFF

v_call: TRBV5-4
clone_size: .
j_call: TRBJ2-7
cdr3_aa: CASSLDPGGDYEQYF

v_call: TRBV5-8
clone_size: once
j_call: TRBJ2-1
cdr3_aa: CASRLTGNSYNEQFF

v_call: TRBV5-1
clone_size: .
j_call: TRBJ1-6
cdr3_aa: CASSPSGVKNSPLHF

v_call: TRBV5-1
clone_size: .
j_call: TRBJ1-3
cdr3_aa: CASSSGQGFNSLSGNTIYF

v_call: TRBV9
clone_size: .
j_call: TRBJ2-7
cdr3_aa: CASSVTSGGTTYEQYF

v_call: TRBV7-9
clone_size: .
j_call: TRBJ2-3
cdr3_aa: CASSFEASGGDTQYF

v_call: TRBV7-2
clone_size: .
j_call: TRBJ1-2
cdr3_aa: CASSSEGANYGYTF

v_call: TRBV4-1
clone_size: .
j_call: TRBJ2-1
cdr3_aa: CASSQDWPSGGQFF

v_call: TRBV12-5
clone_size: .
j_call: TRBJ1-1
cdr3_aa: CASGTGTTNTEAFF

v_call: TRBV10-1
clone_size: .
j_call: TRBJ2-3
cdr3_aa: CASSESWRGGFTDTQYF

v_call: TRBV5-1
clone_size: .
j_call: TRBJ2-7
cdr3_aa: CASKVGSSYEQYF